The rows below give T cell receptor beta chains drawn from one sample of a study of Ad26.COV2.S vaccination and SARS-CoV-2 variants. TCRdb's table, derived via immunoSEQ multiplex PCR, lists solely in-frame clones and lacks some. The repertoire includes hundreds of thousands of clones, more than 85% of them detected once, and around 5.3% sits in the top ten. The sample consisted of peripheral blood, taken in a trial of Ad26.COV2.S vaccine versus placebo. The source of these receptors is a person between 18 and 65 years old who received the Ad26.COV2.S COVID-19 vaccine or a placebo. The CDR3 runs from the conserved cysteine through the conserved F or W. A D gene is named only where the DNA matches it firmly. Expanded clones are given a class, and other clones once, few, many or no size at all.

j_call cdr3_length d_call clone_size v_call cdr3_aa cdr3_nt
TRBJ1-2 15 TRBD1 NA TRBV5-6 CASRTWDREIVGYTF TGTGCCAGCAGGACGTGGGACAGGGAAATAGTTGGCTACACCTTC
TRBJ2-3 14 NA NA TRBV6-1 CASSEVLRTDTQYF TGTGCCAGCAGTGAAGTGCTTCGCACAGATACGCAGTATTTT
TRBJ1-1 14 NA NA TRBV5-6 CASSLWGSHTEAFF TGTGCCAGCAGCTTGTGGGGTTCCCACACTGAAGCTTTCTTT
TRBJ2-5 17 TRBD2 NA TRBV11-2 CASSLRLETSGQETQYF TGTGCCAGCAGCTTGCGTCTAGAGACTAGCGGACAAGAGACCCAGTACTTC
TRBJ2-1 16 TRBD1 NA TRBV2 CASSGLGGLAYNEQFF TGTGCCAGCAGTGGGTTAGGGGGCTTAGCCTACAATGAGCAGTTCTTC
TRBJ2-7 12 TRBD1 NA TRBV2 CASKGQGNEQYF TGTGCCAGCAAGGGACAGGGGAACGAGCAGTACTTC
TRBJ2-1 15 NA NA TRBV12-5 CASGLGHQQSDEQFF TGTGCTAGTGGTTTGGGACACCAGCAATCGGATGAGCAGTTCTTC
TRBJ1-1 15 TRBD1 NA TRBV5-4 CASSSPQGAAAEAFF TGTGCCAGCAGCAGTCCACAGGGGGCGGCGGCTGAAGCTTTCTTT
TRBJ2-2 16 TRBD2 NA TRBV7-2 CASSLVAGEGTGELFF TGTGCCAGCAGCTTAGTGGCGGGGGAAGGGACCGGGGAGCTGTTTTTT
TRBJ2-7 18 NA once TRBV27 CASSLSTRRAGRVGEQYF TGTGCCAGCAGTTTATCAACAAGACGAGCCGGCAGGGTGGGGGAGCAGTACTTC
TRBJ1-6 13 NA NA TRBV6-5 CASSPVSNSPLHF TGTGCCAGCAGTCCCGTGTCTAATTCACCCCTCCACTTT
TRBJ1-2 14 NA once TRBV6-4 CASSEGPGLGGYTF TGTGCCAGCAGTGAAGGTCCAGGTCTCGGTGGCTACACCTTC
TRBJ2-7 17 NA NA TRBV3-1/TRBV3-2 CASSQDPRGTNSYEQYF TGTGCCAGCAGCCAAGACCCCAGGGGTACTAACTCCTACGAGCAGTACTTC
TRBJ2-7 13 NA NA TRBV6-5 CASRLQGSYEQYF TGTGCCAGCAGACTCCAGGGTTCCTACGAGCAGTACTTC
TRBJ2-7 14 NA NA TRBV28 CASSFPRQEYEQYF TGTGCCAGCAGTTTTCCCCGGCAGGAGTACGAGCAGTACTTC
TRBJ1-6 14 TRBD1 few TRBV6-5 CASSYGTDNSPLHF TGTGCCAGCAGTTACGGGACAGATAATTCACCCCTCCACTTT
TRBJ2-7 14 TRBD1 medium-sized TRBV13 CASSPGTGLLRQYF TGTGCCAGCAGCCCCGGGACAGGGCTCTTGAGGCAGTACTTC
TRBJ1-2 16 TRBD1 NA TRBV6-2/TRBV6-3 CASSYPPGEGARGYTF TGTGCCAGCAGTTACCCTCCTGGGGAGGGGGCTCGAGGCTACACCTTC
TRBJ1-1 14 NA NA TRBV7-9 CASSLVGGPTEAFF TGTGCCAGCAGCTTAGTAGGGGGTCCCACTGAAGCTTTCTTT
TRBJ1-6 16 NA NA TRBV7-3 CASSLTGSSYNSPLHF TGTGCCAGCAGCTTAACGGGGAGCTCCTATAATTCACCCCTCCACTTT
TRBJ2-5 15 NA NA TRBV28 CASSLLATPQETQYF TGTGCCAGCAGTTTATTGGCCACACCCCAAGAGACCCAGTACTTC
TRBJ2-1 15 NA NA TRBV28 CASTTQGSSYNEQFF TGTGCCAGCACTACCCAGGGGAGCTCCTACAATGAGCAGTTCTTC
TRBJ1-4 15 TRBD1 once TRBV11-1 CASSPQDRVGEKLFF TGTGCCAGCAGCCCTCAGGACAGGGTCGGTGAAAAACTGTTTTTT
TRBJ1-1 15 NA once TRBV6-5 CASSSTPHPNTEAFF TGTGCCAGCTCCAGTACTCCTCACCCGAACACTGAAGCTTTCTTT
TRBJ2-3 16 TRBD1 NA TRBV7-7 CASSALAGTGVGTQYF TGTGCCAGCAGCGCCCTTGCCGGGACAGGGGTCGGTACGCAGTATTTT
TRBJ1-3 17 NA NA TRBV27 CASSLKAPSYSGNTIYF TGTGCCAGCAGTCTAAAGGCCCCAAGTTACTCTGGAAACACCATATATTTT
TRBJ1-2 16 NA NA TRBV7-9 CASTPGGGRVGYGYTF TGTGCCAGCACCCCGGGCGGGGGGCGCGTAGGCTATGGCTACACCTTC
TRBJ2-1 15 TRBD1 once TRBV19 CASSIEGTGRNEQFF TGTGCCAGTAGTATAGAAGGGACAGGAAGAAATGAGCAGTTCTTC
TRBJ1-5 13 NA NA TRBV28 CASGIYSNQPQHF TGTGCCAGCGGTATTTATAGCAATCAGCCCCAGCATTTT
TRBJ1-1 15 NA NA TRBV27 CASSSPYHMNTEAFF TGTGCCAGCAGCAGTCCTTACCACATGAACACTGAAGCTTTCTTT
TRBJ1-1 14 NA many TRBV6-5 CASSQRAGNTEAFF TGTGCCAGCAGTCAACGGGCCGGGAACACTGAAGCTTTCTTT
TRBJ2-5 12 NA NA TRBV7-9 CASSLPQETQYF TGTGCCAGCAGCTTACCCCAAGAGACCCAGTACTTC
TRBJ2-3 13 NA NA TRBV11-1 CASSLKGTDTQYF TGTGCCAGCAGCTTGAAGGGAACAGATACGCAGTATTTT
TRBJ2-3 16 TRBD2 NA TRBV10-2 CASSEGLAGLGDTQYF TGCGCCAGCAGTGAAGGACTAGCGGGATTGGGAGATACGCAGTATTTT
TRBJ2-2 14 NA once TRBV10-2 CASEAPGHTGELFF TGCGCCAGCGAGGCTCCAGGGCACACCGGGGAGCTGTTTTTT
TRBJ2-3 16 TRBD2 once TRBV11-2 CASSSTGLAGVDTQYF TGTGCCAGCAGCTCGACGGGACTAGCGGGAGTAGATACGCAGTATTTT
TRBJ1-5 15 NA once TRBV7-2 CASSLTGTTNQPQHF TGTGCCAGCAGCCTAACCGGGACAACCAATCAGCCCCAGCATTTT
TRBJ1-4 15 TRBD1 NA TRBV18 CASSPGQGNREKLFF TGTGCCAGCTCACCCGGACAGGGGAATCGTGAAAAACTGTTTTTT
TRBJ1-1 15 NA many TRBV10-3 CAISESGVPGTEAFF TGTGCCATCAGTGAGTCCGGGGTGCCGGGCACTGAAGCTTTCTTT
TRBJ1-5 15 NA NA TRBV3-1/TRBV3-2 CASSQGGQVNQPQHF TGTGCCAGCAGCCAAGGGGGTCAGGTAAATCAGCCCCAGCATTTT
TRBJ1-2 11 NA NA TRBV28 CASSLWDGYTF TGTGCCAGCAGTTTATGGGATGGCTACACCTTC